The 31 T cell receptor beta chains below were found in one sample sequenced in a study of blood T cell repertoires in COVID-19. Profiling relied on immunoSEQ multiplex PCR, and the TCRdb table lists in-frame clones only, not all of them. Of over 200,000 clones in the sample, approximately 86% are singletons; the top ten hold more than 1.4%. Material for sequencing was peripheral blood. The receptor source for this set is a man younger than 35 with active or convalescent COVID-19.

The rearrangement uses TRBV30 and TRBJ1-5; a possible D gene is TRBD1 (5 bases). The CDR3 consists of 12 residues. Germline V lookup: CDR1 GTSNPN, CDR2 SVGIG (reference sequence). V was trimmed by 1 base and J by 4 bases, leaving 5 bases between them. CDR3 nucleotides: TGTGCCTGGAGTGGGACAAATCAGCCCCAGCATTTT. This gives the protein CAWSGTNQPQHF.

The chain couples TRBV29-1 to TRBJ2-7; D is perhaps TRBD1 (6 bases). Germline CDR1 is SQVTM and CDR2 is ANQGSEA. The V and J ends lost 4 bases and 1 base respectively, with 11 bases between them. This CDR3 region has 13 residues. The CDR3 loop reads CSVGRTESYEQYF. The CDR3 nucleotides read TGCAGCGTTGGGAGGACAGAGTCCTACGAGCAGTACTTC.

J is TRBJ2-7 and V is TRBV28; 14 bases line up with TRBD2. J gave up 3 bases and V 6 bases, and 7 bases lay outside the gene matches. Germline lookup yields CDR1 MDHEN and CDR2 SYDVKM. CDR3 length equals 16 residues. The CDR3 DNA sequence: TGTGCCAGCAGAAAAACCGGGACTAGCGGGAGCTACGAGCAGTACTTC. Its protein product is CASRKTGTSGSYEQYF. Filled out from reference TRBV28 and TRBJ2-7, the complete variable domain reads DVKVTQSSRYLVKRTGEKVFLECVQDMDHENMFWYRQDPGLGLRLIYFSYDVKMKEKGDIPEGYSVSREKKERFSLILESASTNQTSMYLCASRKTGTSGSYEQYFGPGTRLTVT.

The chain is built from TRBV7-9 and TRBJ2-1; 7 bases agree with TRBD2. Looked up from germline, CDR1 is SEHNR and CDR2 is FQNEAQ (reference sequence). The CDR3 covers 17 residues. The J segment lost 3 bases and the V segment lost 3 bases, leaving 11 bases of the junction unmatched. The CDR3 sequence: CASSFPRGDQSYNEQFF. CDR3 nucleotides: TGTGCCAGCAGCTTTCCCCGGGGGGACCAGAGCTACAATGAGCAGTTCTTC.

The gene calls are TRBV6-5 and TRBJ1-2; TRBD1 matches at 8 bases. Trimming at V came to 6 bases and at J to 6 bases, leaving 12 bases not matched to a gene. Germline CDR1 reads MNHEY; CDR2 reads SVGAGI. The CDR3 consists of 15 residues. CDR3 coding DNA: TGTGCCAGCAGCGTGATGGACAGGGTTTTCCATGGCTACACCTTC. This codes for CASSVMDRVFHGYTF.

A note on this clone: The same CDR3 arises from other DNA sequences in this sample as well. This chain uses TRBV27 with TRBJ2-7; perhaps TRBD2 as D (5 bases). V lost 0 bases to trimming and J lost 4 bases, with 7 bases between them. The CDR3 runs 13 residues. Germline V CDR1 and CDR2: MNHEY, SMNVEV (reference sequence). The CDR3, as DNA: TGTGCCAGCAGTTTATCGGAGGAGTACGAGCAGTACTTC. As protein: CASSLSEEYEQYF.

The rearrangement uses TRBV30 and TRBJ2-7; TRBD2 aligns across 9 bases. Germline V gene sequence: CDR1 GTSNPN, CDR2 SVGIG (reference sequence). The CDR3 is made up of 15 amino acids. Germline trimming cut 0 bases from V and 0 bases from J; bases unmatched to any gene: 3. This CDR3 reads CAWSVRAGGSYEQYF. The CDR3 coding sequence is TGTGCCTGGAGTGTACGAGCGGGAGGCTCCTACGAGCAGTACTTC.

The chain links TRBV30 to TRBJ1-1; D perhaps matches TRBD1 (5 bases). The CDR3 has 15 amino acids. CDR1 and CDR2 (germline): GTSNPN, SVGIG (reference sequence). Between the trimmed V and J ends, which lost 0 bases and 1 base, there was a span of 12 bases. CDR3 nucleotide sequence: TGTGCCTGGAGTGTACTGGCAGGGTCGAACACTGAAGCTTTCTTT. Translating it yields CAWSVLAGSNTEAFF.

This sequence joins TRBV6-1 and TRBJ1-2; D may be TRBD1 (6 bases). This CDR3 is 16 amino acids long. The V gene lost 0 bases and the J gene lost 8 bases, with 19 bases spanning the gap. The germline gives CDR1 MNHNS, CDR2 SASEGT. The CDR3 sequence: CASSEARGGGGWGYTF. As DNA, the CDR3 is TGTGCCAGCAGTGAAGCACGCGGGGGCGGAGGCTGGGGCTACACCTTC.

This rearrangement joins TRBV18 to TRBJ1-1; no clear D. Deletions cut 0 bases from V and 4 bases from J, with 12 bases between. Per germline, CDR1 KGHSH and CDR2 LQKENI. The CDR3 totals 15 residues. This CDR3 reads CASSPPLGRVTEAFF. In DNA form, the CDR3 reads TGTGCCAGCTCACCACCACTGGGGAGGGTCACTGAAGCTTTCTTT.

The chain carries TRBV30 and TRBJ2-1; the D gene is possibly TRBD1 (6 bases). V lost 4 bases, J lost 5 bases, and 15 bases lay in between. Germline lookup yields CDR1 GTSNPN and CDR2 SVGIG (reference sequence). The CDR3 has 14 amino acids. CDR3 region: CAWTPRGGNNEQFF. The CDR3 DNA follows: TGTGCCTGGACCCCCAGGGGCGGAAACAATGAGCAGTTCTTC. Together with reference TRBV30 and TRBJ2-1, the CDR3 gives the full variable domain: SQTIHQWPATLVQPVGSPLSLECTVEGTSNPNLYWYRQAAGRGLQLLFYSVGIGQISSEVPQNLSASRPQDRQFILSSKKLLLSDSGFYLCAWTPRGGNNEQFFGPGTRLTVL.

V is TRBV7-6 and J is TRBJ2-1, with TRBD2 as a possible D gene (5 bases). Between the trimmed V and J ends, which lost 2 bases and 9 bases, there was a span of 17 bases. CDR1 is SGHVS and CDR2 is FNYEAQ in the germline V gene. The CDR3 totals 15 residues. CDR3 sequence: CASSLNGGSAGEQFF. For the CDR3, the DNA is TGTGCCAGCAGCTTAAACGGTGGGAGCGCTGGTGAGCAGTTCTTC.

V is TRBV9 and J is TRBJ2-1, with 16 nucleotides matching TRBD2. The V gene's germline CDR1 is SGDLS and CDR2 YYNGEE. The CDR3 is made up of 17 amino acids. The V and J ends lost 3 bases and 3 bases, in that order; junction bases with no gene match: 3. CDR3 residues: CASSEGLAGGRYNEQFF. DNA of the CDR3: TGTGCCAGCAGCGAGGGACTAGCGGGAGGGCGCTACAATGAGCAGTTCTTC.

V usage is TRBV7-7 and J usage is TRBJ2-2; TRBD2 aligns across 7 bases. J lost 4 bases, V lost 5 bases, and 10 bases had no gene match. Germline values: CDR1 SSHAT, CDR2 FNYEAQ (reference sequence). This CDR3 spans 16 amino acids. CDR3: CASSPLGRESTGELFF. CDR3 nucleotide sequence: TGTGCCAGCAGCCCTTTGGGGCGGGAGAGCACCGGGGAGCTGTTTTTT.

V and J are TRBV9 and TRBJ2-7, with TRBD2 matching over 7 bases. The germline V gene encodes CDR1 SGDLS and CDR2 YYNGEE. After removal of 0 bases from V and 5 bases from J, the junction contained 11 bases not matched to a gene. This CDR3 contains 16 residues. In nucleotides, the CDR3 is TGTGCCAGCAGCGTAGCTCTGGCGGGAGCGCTGAACGAGCAGTACTTC. Its translation is CASSVALAGALNEQYF.

The chain joins TRBV2 to TRBJ2-7; 9 bases match TRBD2. V lost 6 bases and J lost 2; bases outside the gene matches: 17. CDR3 length: 18 amino acids. Per the germline V gene, CDR1 is SNHLY and CDR2 is FYNNEI. CDR3 loop: CASRDPGTSRLSTYEQYF. CDR3 bases: TGTGCCAGCAGGGACCCCGGGACTAGCAGGCTCTCAACCTACGAGCAGTACTTC.

The V and J genes are TRBV7-2 and TRBJ2-7, with D tentatively TRBD1 (6 bases). The germline V gene encodes CDR1 SGHTA and CDR2 FQGNSA. V was shortened by 5 bases and J by 0 bases, with 14 bases between the two germline ends. The CDR3 contains 15 residues. In DNA form, the CDR3 reads TGTGCCAGCAGCCCGACAGGCGGTTTCTCCTACGAGCAGTACTTC. It yields the protein CASSPTGGFSYEQYF.

The chain joins TRBV27 to TRBJ2-1; 7 bases line up with TRBD2. The CDR3 totals 14 residues. J gave up 8 bases and V 1 base, and 5 bases lay outside the gene matches. Per the germline V gene, CDR1 is MNHEY and CDR2 is SMNVEV (reference sequence). This CDR3 is CASSLWREGHEQFF. CDR3 sequence (DNA): TGTGCCAGCAGTTTATGGAGGGAGGGGCATGAGCAGTTCTTC.

J is TRBJ2-1 and V is TRBV7-9, with 14 positions matching TRBD2. The CDR3 spans 20 residues. With 5 bases clipped from V and 1 base from J, the junction kept 13 bases outside the gene matches. Germline values: CDR1 SEHNR, CDR2 FQNEAQ (reference sequence). The CDR3 is CASSTTPGTSGSGSYNEQFF. CDR3 in DNA: TGTGCCAGCAGCACTACTCCCGGGACTAGCGGGAGTGGTTCCTACAATGAGCAGTTCTTC.

V usage is TRBV5-4 and J usage is TRBJ2-5, with 7 bases matching TRBD2. This CDR3 is 13 amino acids long. From germline, CDR1 is SGHNT and CDR2 YYREEE (reference sequence). J lost 5 bases, V lost 4 bases, and 5 bases had no gene match. The CDR3, as DNA: TGTGCCAGCAGCGGGGGGGTGTCGGAGACCCAGTACTTC. Translation gives CASSGGVSETQYF.

This chain uses TRBV5-1 with TRBJ2-7; D gene unclear. The CDR3 sequence is 13 residues long. Germline V gives CDR1 SGHRS, CDR2 YFSETQ. Trimming removed 0 bases from V and 4 bases from J, with 8 bases in between. The CDR3 loop reads CASSLGLLYEQYF. The CDR3 DNA is TGCGCCAGCAGCTTGGGACTTCTGTACGAGCAGTACTTC.

This clone was detected only a few times. V gene TRBV5-1 combines with J gene TRBJ2-6; D ambiguous. Germline V lookup: CDR1 SGHRS, CDR2 YFSETQ. Trimming removed 3 bases from V and 2 bases from J, with 15 bases in between. This CDR3 region has 17 residues. The CDR3 is CASSYTVHTPGANVLTF. CDR3 in DNA: TGCGCCAGCAGCTACACAGTTCACACCCCTGGGGCCAACGTCCTGACTTTC. The full variable domain, completed using reference TRBV5-1 and TRBJ2-6, is KAGVTQTPRYLIKTRGQQVTLSCSPISGHRSVSWYQQTPGQGLQFLFEYFSETQRNKGNFPGRFSGRQFSNSRSEMNVSTLELGDSALYLCASSYTVHTPGANVLTFGAGSRLTVL.

The rearrangement joins TRBV10-1 to TRBJ1-5, with a weak D call TRBD1 (6 bases). Trimming cost V 7 bases and J 2 bases, with 18 bases left between them. CDR1 WNHNN and CDR2 SYGVQD come from the germline V gene (reference sequence). This CDR3 comprises 16 residues. CDR3 sequence (DNA): TGCGCCAGCACCAAATCCAACAGGACAGGCAATCAGCCCCAGCATTTT. Translating it yields CASTKSNRTGNQPQHF.

The V call is TRBV19, the J call TRBJ1-5, with a weak D call TRBD1 (6 bases). Trimming left V 5 bases short and J 3 bases short, with 17 bases between. This CDR3 has 16 amino acids. Germline V gene lookup returns CDR1 LNHDA and CDR2 SQIVND (reference sequence). CDR3 in DNA: TGTGCCAGTAGTTACATACCAGGACAGTCCAATCAGCCCCAGCATTTT. Translating gives CASSYIPGQSNQPQHF. The variable domain in full, completed from reference TRBV19 and TRBJ1-5, reads DGGITQSPKYLFRKEGQNVTLSCEQNLNHDAMYWYRQDPGQGLRLIYYSQIVNDFQKGDIAEGYSVSREKKESFPLTVTSAQKNPTAFYLCASSYIPGQSNQPQHFGDGTRLSIL.

The chain uses TRBV7-9 and TRBJ2-7; 8 nucleotides line up with TRBD2. V was clipped by 6 bases and J by 3 bases; unmatched bases: 4. The CDR3 is 13 amino acids. Per germline, CDR1 SEHNR and CDR2 FQNEAQ (reference sequence). In DNA, the CDR3 is TGTGCCAGCAGAGCGGGAGAAGGCTACGAGCAGTACTTC. Residues: CASRAGEGYEQYF.

The chain is built from TRBV21-1 and TRBJ1-6; the table calls TRBD1, which could not be checked here. TRBV21-1 is a pseudogene locus. This CDR3 is 16 amino acids long. DNA for the CDR3: TGTGCCAGCAGCAATAGGACAGTTCTGGGTAATTCACCCCTCCACTTT. Translation gives CASSNRTVLGNSPLHF.

The rearrangement links TRBV9 to TRBJ2-2, with 9 positions matching TRBD1. The V gene's germline CDR1 is SGDLS and CDR2 YYNGEE. The CDR3 consists of 16 residues. The V and J ends lost 3 bases and 6 bases, in that order; junction bases with no gene match: 9. Here the CDR3 reads CASSGPGQGLSGELFF. The DNA of the CDR3 is TGTGCCAGCAGCGGACCGGGACAGGGCCTTTCCGGGGAGCTGTTTTTT.

This clone appeared once. This chain joins TRBV5-1 and TRBJ2-1, with 10 bases fitting TRBD2. The junction had 5 bases not matched to a gene; V was cut back by 0 bases and J by 14 bases. Germline values: CDR1 SGHRS, CDR2 YFSETQ. The CDR3 has 13 residues. In nucleotides, the CDR3 is TGCGCCAGCAGCTTGGAACTAGCGGGAAAGGAGTTCTTC. This codes for CASSLELAGKEFF.

Of note for this clone: Its ends do not fully match the called genes, so a read error is possible. This chain links TRBV6-5 with TRBJ2-1; D gene uncertain. CDR1 is MNHEY and CDR2 is SVGAGI in the germline V gene. The CDR3 has 13 amino acids. In DNA, the CDR3 is TGTGCCAGCAGTTACCCTTCCTCCAATGAGCAGTTCTTC. This gives the protein CASSYPSSNEQFF.

The CDR3, as DNA: TGCGCCAGCAGCCAAGACCTTACAGCCCAAGGAAACACCATATATTTT. Encoded protein: CASSQDLTAQGNTIYF. The rearrangement uses TRBV4-3 and TRBJ1-3; no clear D gene. The germline V and J ends were trimmed by 0 bases and 4 bases, with 13 bases remaining between them. Per the germline V gene, CDR1 is LGHNA and CDR2 is YSLEER. CDR3 length equals 16 residues.

The chain is built from TRBV18 and TRBJ2-7; 14 nucleotides line up with TRBD2. This CDR3 contains 15 residues. J gave up 6 bases and V 3 bases, and 4 bases lay outside the gene matches. CDR1 KGHSH and CDR2 LQKENI come from the germline V gene. In DNA, the CDR3 is TGTGCCAGCTCACCCGATGGACTAGCGGGAGGCGAGCAGTACTTC. Amino acids: CASSPDGLAGGEQYF.